The present entry profiles one TCR beta chain with its context. These data originate in a study of blood T cell repertoires in COVID-19. Germline CDR1 and CDR2: MDHEN and SYDVKM. This CDR3 region has 15 residues. With V trimmed by 5 bases and J by 3 bases, 5 bases remained unmatched. Profiled with immunoSEQ multiplex PCR; TCRdb holds only in-frame clones, not every one. The sample lists around 340,000 clones, roughly 86% seen once, with 0.95% to 1.1% in the top ten. Material: PBMCs or T cells enriched from blood (not recorded which). The receptor was isolated from a woman aged 25 to 39 who had been exposed to COVID-19. The chain has TRBV28 and TRBJ1-3; 9 nucleotides match TRBD1. The CDR3 here is CASSPGTGLGNTIYF. DNA for the CDR3: TGTGCCAGCAGTCCGGGGACAGGGCTTGGAAACACCATATATTTT.